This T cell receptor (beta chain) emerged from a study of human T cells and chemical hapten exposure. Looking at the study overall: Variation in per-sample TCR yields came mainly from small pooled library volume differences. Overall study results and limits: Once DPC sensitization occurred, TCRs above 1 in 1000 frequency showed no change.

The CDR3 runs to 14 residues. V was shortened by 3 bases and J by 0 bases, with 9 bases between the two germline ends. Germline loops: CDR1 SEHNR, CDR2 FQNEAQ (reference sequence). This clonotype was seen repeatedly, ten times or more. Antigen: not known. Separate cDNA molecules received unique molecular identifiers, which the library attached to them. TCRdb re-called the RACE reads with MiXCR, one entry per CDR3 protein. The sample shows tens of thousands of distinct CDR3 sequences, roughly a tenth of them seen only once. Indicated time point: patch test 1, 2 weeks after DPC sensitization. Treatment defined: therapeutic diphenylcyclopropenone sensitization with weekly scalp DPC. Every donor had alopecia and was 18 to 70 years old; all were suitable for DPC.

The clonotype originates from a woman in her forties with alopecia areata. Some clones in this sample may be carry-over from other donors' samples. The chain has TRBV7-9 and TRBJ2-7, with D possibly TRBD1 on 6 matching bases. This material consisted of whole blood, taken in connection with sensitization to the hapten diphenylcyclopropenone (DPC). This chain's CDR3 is CASSFGQPSYEQYF. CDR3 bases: TGTGCCAGCAGCTTTGGACAGCCCTCCTACGAGCAGTACTTC. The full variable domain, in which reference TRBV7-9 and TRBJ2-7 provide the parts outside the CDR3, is DTGVSQNPRHKITKRGQNVTFRCDPISEHNRLYWYRQTLGQGPEFLTYFQNEAQLEKSRLLSDRFSAERPKGSFSTLEIQRTEQGDSAMYLCASSFGQPSYEQYFGPGTRLTVT.